One sample yielded the 9 T cell receptor beta chains listed below, sequenced in a study of blood T cell repertoires in COVID-19. Measured with immunoSEQ multiplex PCR; TCRdb has only the in-frame clones, and not every one. The top ten hold roughly 4.8% of the sample, which has some 74,000 clones, 65% to 85% seen once. The sequenced sample consisted of peripheral blood. The receptors shown here come from a woman at least 80 years old with active or convalescent COVID-19.

In DNA form, the CDR3 reads TGTGCCAGCAGCTTCATCAAGAATCGAACTAAAGAGACCCAGTACTTC. Translating gives CASSFIKNRTKETQYF. V and J are TRBV7-9 and TRBJ2-5; no firm D call. Trimming pared 3 bases from V and 3 bases from J, leaving 17 bases between. Germline CDR1 and CDR2: SEHNR and FQNEAQ (reference sequence). The CDR3 runs 16 residues.

This clone was seen only once. The rearrangement uses TRBV18 and TRBJ1-1; D gene ambiguous. CDR3 length: 17 residues. The germline gives CDR1 KGHSH, CDR2 LQKENI. Trimming removed 3 bases from V and 5 bases from J, with 22 bases in between. CDR3 sequence: CASSPTVNARFTTEAFF. The CDR3 region has the DNA TGTGCCAGCTCACCTACCGTCAACGCCAGATTTACGACTGAAGCTTTCTTT.

This chain links TRBV7-9 with TRBJ2-1; TRBD2 might be the D (6 bases). Germline V lookup: CDR1 SEHNR, CDR2 FQNEAQ (reference sequence). V was pared by 3 bases and J by 7 bases, with 13 bases between. The CDR3 runs 14 residues. CDR3 DNA sequence: TGTGCCAGCAGCTTTGGGGCTAGCGTAAATGAGCAGTTCTTC. It yields the protein CASSFGASVNEQFF.

The sample holds a few counts of this clone. The chain has TRBV19 and TRBJ1-2; possibly TRBD1 for D (5 bases). Trimming removed 2 bases from V and 7 bases from J, with 11 bases in between. CDR3 size: 13 residues. Germline loops: CDR1 LNHDA, CDR2 SQIVND (reference sequence). CDR3 in amino acids: CASSIQGETGYTF. In DNA, the CDR3 is TGTGCCAGTAGTATACAGGGTGAGACTGGCTACACCTTC.

Notes on this clone: One junction end disagrees with the germline gene, perhaps due to a read error. In the same sample, other DNA sequences code for this CDR3. This chain uses TRBV7-2 with TRBJ2-2; D is possibly TRBD2 (5 bases). Germline assignment: CDR1 SGHTA and CDR2 FQGNSA. This CDR3 region has 16 residues. The CDR3 spells CASSLFGSRDTGELFF. The CDR3 nucleotides are TGTGCCAGTAGCTTATTTGGGAGCCGGGACACCGGGGAGCTGTTTTTT.

J is TRBJ1-6 and V is TRBV4-3; D is unclear. Deletions cut 0 bases from V and 14 bases from J, with 11 bases between. CDR3 length: 13 residues. CDR1 and CDR2 from the germline V gene are LGHNA and YSLEER. CDR3 nucleotide sequence: TGCGCCAGCAGCCAAGATAATCCGGCGGCCCTCCACTTT. Encoded protein: CASSQDNPAALHF.

This chain connects TRBV27 to TRBJ2-1; 10 bases are shared with TRBD2. The length of the CDR3 is 12 residues. The V gene end was trimmed by 5 bases and the J gene end by 16 bases; junction bases not matched to a gene: 8. Germline assignment: CDR1 MNHEY and CDR2 SMNVEV (reference sequence). Here the CDR3 reads CASSTLAGVTFF. For the CDR3, the DNA is TGTGCCAGCAGTACCCTAGCGGGAGTTACATTCTTC.

This rearrangement joins TRBV7-2 to TRBJ2-5; 7 bases are shared with TRBD1. V was clipped by 7 bases and J by 4 bases; unmatched bases: 3. CDR1 is SGHTA and CDR2 is FQGNSA in the germline V gene. The CDR3 has 12 amino acids. This CDR3 is CASNRQGETQYF. As DNA, the CDR3 is TGTGCCAGCAACAGACAGGGAGAGACCCAGTACTTC. Variable domain in full (rest from reference TRBV7-2 and TRBJ2-5): GAGVSQSPSNKVTEKGKDVELRCDPISGHTALYWYRQSLGQGLEFLIYFQGNSAPDKSGLPSDRFSAERTGGSVSTLTIQRTQQEDSAVYLCASNRQGETQYFGPGTRLLVL.

This chain joins TRBV5-1 and TRBJ2-1; 10 bases are a match to TRBD2. Germline CDR1 reads SGHRS; CDR2 reads YFSETQ. The V segment lost 2 bases and the J segment 2 bases; nucleotides outside the gene matches: 4. The CDR3 has 16 residues. CDR3 region: CASSLGTSAPYNEQFF. The CDR3 region has the DNA TGCGCCAGCAGCTTAGGGACTAGCGCGCCCTACAATGAGCAGTTCTTC.